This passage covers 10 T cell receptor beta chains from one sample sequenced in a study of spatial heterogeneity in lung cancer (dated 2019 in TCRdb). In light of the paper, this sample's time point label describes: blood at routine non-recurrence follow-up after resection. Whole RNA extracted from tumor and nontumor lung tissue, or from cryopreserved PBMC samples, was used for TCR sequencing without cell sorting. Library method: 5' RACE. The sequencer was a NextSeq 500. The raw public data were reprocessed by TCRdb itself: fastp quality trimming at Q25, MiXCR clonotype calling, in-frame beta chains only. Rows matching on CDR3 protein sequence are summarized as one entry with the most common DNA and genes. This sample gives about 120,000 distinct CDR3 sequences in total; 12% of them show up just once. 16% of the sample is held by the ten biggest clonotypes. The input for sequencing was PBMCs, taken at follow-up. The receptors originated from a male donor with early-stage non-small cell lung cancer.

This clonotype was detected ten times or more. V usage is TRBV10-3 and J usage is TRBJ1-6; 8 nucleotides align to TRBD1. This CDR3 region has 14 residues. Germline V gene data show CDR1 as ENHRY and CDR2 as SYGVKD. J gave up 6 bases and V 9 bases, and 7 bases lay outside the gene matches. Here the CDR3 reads CAIRLGQANSPLHF. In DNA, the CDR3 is TGTGCCATTAGGTTGGGACAGGCTAATTCACCCCTCCACTTT.

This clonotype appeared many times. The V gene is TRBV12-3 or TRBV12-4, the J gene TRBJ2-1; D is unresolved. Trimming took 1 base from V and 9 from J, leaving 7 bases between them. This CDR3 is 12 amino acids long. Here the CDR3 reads CASSLVSAEQFF. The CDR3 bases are TGTGCCAGCAGTTTAGTAAGCGCTGAGCAGTTCTTC.

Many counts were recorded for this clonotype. The CDR3 DNA follows: TGTGCCAGCAGCGTAGCCGGTAATTCACCCCTCCACTTT. It is translated as CASSVAGNSPLHF. This chain joins TRBV9 and TRBJ1-6; unclear D gene. Trimming took 0 bases from V and 6 from J, leaving 4 bases between them. The CDR3 length is 13 residues. Per germline, CDR1 SGDLS and CDR2 YYNGEE.

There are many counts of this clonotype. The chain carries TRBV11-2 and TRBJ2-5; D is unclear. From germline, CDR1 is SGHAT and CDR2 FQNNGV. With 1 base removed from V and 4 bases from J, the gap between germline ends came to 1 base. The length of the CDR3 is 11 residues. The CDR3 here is CASSLGETQYF. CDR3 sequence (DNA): TGTGCCAGCAGCTTAGGAGAGACCCAGTACTTC.

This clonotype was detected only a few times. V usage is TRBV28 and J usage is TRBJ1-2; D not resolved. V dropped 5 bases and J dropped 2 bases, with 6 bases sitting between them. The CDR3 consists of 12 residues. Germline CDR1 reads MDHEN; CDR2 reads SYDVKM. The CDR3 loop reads CASSQINYGYTF. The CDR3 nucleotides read TGTGCCAGCAGTCAGATCAACTATGGCTACACCTTC.

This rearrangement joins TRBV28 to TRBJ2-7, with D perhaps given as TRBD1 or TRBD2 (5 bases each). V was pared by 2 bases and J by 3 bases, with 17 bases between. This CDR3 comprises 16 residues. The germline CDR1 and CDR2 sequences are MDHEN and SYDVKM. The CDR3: CASSLAIGTTIYEQYF. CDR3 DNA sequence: TGTGCCAGCAGTTTAGCGATAGGGACCACCATCTACGAGCAGTACTTC.

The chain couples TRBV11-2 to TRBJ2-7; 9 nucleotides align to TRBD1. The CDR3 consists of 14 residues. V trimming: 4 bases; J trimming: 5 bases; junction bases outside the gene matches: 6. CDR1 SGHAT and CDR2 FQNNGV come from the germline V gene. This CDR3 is CASSSWTGENEQYF. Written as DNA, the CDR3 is TGTGCCAGCAGCTCTTGGACAGGGGAGAACGAGCAGTACTTC.

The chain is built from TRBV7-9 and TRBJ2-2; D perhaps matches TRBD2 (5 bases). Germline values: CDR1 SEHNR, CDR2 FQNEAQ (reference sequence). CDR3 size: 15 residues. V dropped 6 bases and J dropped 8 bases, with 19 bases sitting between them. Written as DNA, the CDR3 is TGTGCCAGCAGTTCACAGCGGCAATTTGCGGGGGAGCTGTTTTTT. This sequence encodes CASSSQRQFAGELFF.

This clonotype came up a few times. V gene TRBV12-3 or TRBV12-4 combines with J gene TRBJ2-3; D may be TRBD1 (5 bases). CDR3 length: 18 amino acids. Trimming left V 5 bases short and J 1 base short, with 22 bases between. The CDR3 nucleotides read TGTGCCAGCAGTCGGTCAGGGTTGGGTACTTGGGGCACAGATACGCAGTATTTT. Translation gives CASSRSGLGTWGTDTQYF.

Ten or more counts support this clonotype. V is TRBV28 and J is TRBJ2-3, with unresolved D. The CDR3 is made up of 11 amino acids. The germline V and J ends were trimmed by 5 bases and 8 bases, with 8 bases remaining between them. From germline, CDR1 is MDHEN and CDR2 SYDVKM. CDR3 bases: TGTGCCAGCAGTCCGCAGGTTACGCAGTATTTT. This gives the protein CASSPQVTQYF.